This TCR beta chain derives from a study of early stage breast cancer tumors (dated by TCRdb to 2017 to 2019). Study-level background: Of the roughly 17 invasive breast tumors, some twelve were found to be estrogen receptor-positive, progesterone receptor-positive and HER2-negative. Most of the 12 ER+/PR+/HER2- tumors were invasive ductal carcinomas, while the other four were invasive lobular carcinomas. The average read coverage per sample was around 9-fold. Across all samples, around 2.9 million templates representing 1.2 million or so unique clonotypes were detected.

Two independent genomic DNA replicates were amplified for each sample, with approximately 0.5 ug used for blood and around 1.5 ug for tumor or normal breast. TCRB sequencing of genomic DNA was carried out with the ImmunoSeq Intro kit according to the manufacturer's instructions. For absolute quantification, the roughly 30-cycle multiplex PCR included proprietary primers along with spike-in control sequences. An 87-bp fragment spanning the CDR3 and flanking V and J genes was sequenced with single-end 150-bp reads. Each lane of an Illumina MiSeq using version 3.0 chemistry carried seven multiplexed samples, with two replicates per sample. In the source study's methods: Raw data were processed by the vendor's proprietary pipeline, with both replicates merged into one result per sample. Clonotypes were defined as productive rearrangements sharing the V-gene family, CDR3 amino acid sequence and J-gene segment. To compute clonality, the normalized Shannon entropy (Pielou evenness) of TCRB abundances was subtracted from 1. To estimate T cell density, the total number of templates was divided by the number of input cells, which was inferred from the amount of DNA input. Recon, run with its default parameters, was used to estimate overall repertoire diversity and clonality. A clonotype was considered tumor-enriched if its abundance in tumor exceeded 0.1% and was at least 32-fold higher than its abundance in normal breast. Not all clones reach the TCRdb copy of this immuneACCESS table, which keeps in-frame sequences only. Checked studies attribute under half of the gap to unresolved V genes and leave the rest unexplained. V and J calls plus clone size are reproduced from that table; the DNA served to infer D and trimming. For this sample the table gives nearly 70,000 clones, of which 80% were detected only once. The top ten clonotypes cover over 3.5% of the sample.

On the study overall, not on this receptor specifically: Greater similarity was observed between blood and normal breast repertoires than between blood and tumor repertoires, and tumor was distinguished from normal in about 85% of the 16 patients when each tissue was compared with blood. Because the cohort was small, a breakdown by tumor subtype could not be done. Sequencing bulk genomic DNA from unsorted cells could not capture chain pairing or functional markers like CD4, CD8 and FOXP3. Enriched TCRB sequences shared across patients were mostly commonly generated sequences, unlikely to play an important role in the tumor microenvironment. Tumors showed around 2.5-fold higher T cell density and higher clonality than adjacent normal breast tissue.

The study profiled bulk TCR beta-chain repertoires in matched peripheral blood, tumor and adjacent normal breast tissue taken from over 15 patients with early-stage breast cancer. Before surgery, about 5-11 mL of whole blood was collected into EDTA tubes and then processed within 2 hours. Ficoll-Paque centrifugation in SepMate-50 tubes was used to isolate peripheral blood mononuclear cells. PBMCs were cryopreserved in aliquots of roughly 1.8 to 4 million cells in around 90% FBS with 10% DMSO and kept in liquid nitrogen. The Qiagen AllPrep DNA/RNA Mini kit was used to extract genomic DNA. About this clone: Its antigen has not been determined. Per-base qualities were not stored, and no clone one base away is much larger.

From cysteine to phenylalanine, the CDR3 is 16 amino acids long. Only CDR3 DNA remains: 48 bases, in frame from the first base. V lost 0 bases and J lost 10 bases; the stretch between them is 19 bases long. Sequences MGHRA (CDR1) and YSYEKL (CDR2) are obtained from the germline V gene. The chain employs TRBV4-1 and TRBJ1-3, with the D gene uncertain. This TCR was recovered from a person aged 40-50 years with breast cancer. What was sequenced was blood. The nucleotide sequence reads TGCGCCAGCAGCCAAGATGCCAGCCTCCTCGTCGGGACCATATATTTT. The resulting protein is CASSQDASLLVGTIYF.